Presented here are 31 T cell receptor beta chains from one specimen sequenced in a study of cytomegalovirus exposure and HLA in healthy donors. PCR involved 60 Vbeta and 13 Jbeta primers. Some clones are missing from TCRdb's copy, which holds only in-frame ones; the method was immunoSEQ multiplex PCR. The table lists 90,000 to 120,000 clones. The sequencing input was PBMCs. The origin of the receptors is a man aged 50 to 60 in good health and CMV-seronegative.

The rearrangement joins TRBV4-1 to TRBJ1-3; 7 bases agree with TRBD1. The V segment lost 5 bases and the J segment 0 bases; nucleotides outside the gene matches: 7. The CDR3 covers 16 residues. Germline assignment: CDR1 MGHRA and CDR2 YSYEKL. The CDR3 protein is CASSYRDSHSGNTIYF. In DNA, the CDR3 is TGCGCCAGCAGCTATCGGGACAGCCACTCTGGAAACACCATATATTTT.

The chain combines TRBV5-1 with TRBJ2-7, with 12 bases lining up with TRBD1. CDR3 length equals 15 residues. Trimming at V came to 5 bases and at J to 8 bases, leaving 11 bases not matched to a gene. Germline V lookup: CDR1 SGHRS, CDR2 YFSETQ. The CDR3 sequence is CASSRSGTGGEKQYF. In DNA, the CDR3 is TGCGCCAGCAGTCGATCCGGGACAGGGGGCGAAAAGCAGTACTTC.

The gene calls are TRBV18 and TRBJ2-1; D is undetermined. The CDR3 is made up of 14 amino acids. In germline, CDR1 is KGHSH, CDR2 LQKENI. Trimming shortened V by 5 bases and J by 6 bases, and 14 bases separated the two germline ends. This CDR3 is CASSLERVPNEQFF. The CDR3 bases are TGTGCCAGCTCATTGGAGCGCGTACCCAATGAGCAGTTCTTC.

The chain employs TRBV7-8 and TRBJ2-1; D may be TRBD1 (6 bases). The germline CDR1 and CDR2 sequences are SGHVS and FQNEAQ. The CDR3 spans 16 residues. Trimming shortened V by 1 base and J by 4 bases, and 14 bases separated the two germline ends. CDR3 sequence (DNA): TGTGCCAGCAGCTTAGTGGACAGAAAGAATTACAATGAGCAGTTCTTC. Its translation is CASSLVDRKNYNEQFF. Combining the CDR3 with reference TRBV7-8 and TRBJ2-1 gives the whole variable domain GAGVSQSPRYKVAKRGQDVALRCDPISGHVSLFWYQQALGQGPEFLTYFQNEAQLDKSGLPSDRFFAERPEGSVSTLKIQRTQQEDSAVYLCASSLVDRKNYNEQFFGPGTRLTVL.

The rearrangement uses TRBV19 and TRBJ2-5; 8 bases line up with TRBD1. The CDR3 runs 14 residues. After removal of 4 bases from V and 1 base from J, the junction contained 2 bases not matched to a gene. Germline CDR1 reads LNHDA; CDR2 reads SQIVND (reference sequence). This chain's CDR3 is CASSTDRGQETQYF. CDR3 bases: TGTGCCAGTAGTACCGACAGGGGCCAAGAGACCCAGTACTTC.

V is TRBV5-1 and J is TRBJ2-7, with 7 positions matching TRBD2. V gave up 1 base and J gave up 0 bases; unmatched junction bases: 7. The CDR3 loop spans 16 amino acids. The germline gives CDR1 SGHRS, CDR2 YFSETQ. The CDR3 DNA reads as TGCGCCAGCAGCTTGCGGGGGGACCCCAACTCCTACGAGCAGTACTTC. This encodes CASSLRGDPNSYEQYF.

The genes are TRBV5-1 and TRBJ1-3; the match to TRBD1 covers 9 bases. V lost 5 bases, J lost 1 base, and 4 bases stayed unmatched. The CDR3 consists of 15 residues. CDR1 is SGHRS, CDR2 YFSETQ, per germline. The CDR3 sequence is CASRLTGGSGNTIYF. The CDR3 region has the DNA TGCGCCAGCAGGTTGACAGGGGGATCTGGAAACACCATATATTTT.

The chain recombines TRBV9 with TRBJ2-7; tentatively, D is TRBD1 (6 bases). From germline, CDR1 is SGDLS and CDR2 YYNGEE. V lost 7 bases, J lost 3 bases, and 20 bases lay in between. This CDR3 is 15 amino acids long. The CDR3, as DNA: TGTGCCAGCTCTAAAAGTTGGACAGCCAACTACGAGCAGTACTTC. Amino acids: CASSKSWTANYEQYF.

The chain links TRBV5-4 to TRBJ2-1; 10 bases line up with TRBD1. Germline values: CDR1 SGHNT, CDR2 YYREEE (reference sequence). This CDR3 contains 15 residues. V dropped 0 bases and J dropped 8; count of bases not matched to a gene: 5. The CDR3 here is CASSLGTGGRDEQFF. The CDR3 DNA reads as TGTGCCAGCAGCTTGGGGACAGGGGGTAGGGATGAGCAGTTCTTC.

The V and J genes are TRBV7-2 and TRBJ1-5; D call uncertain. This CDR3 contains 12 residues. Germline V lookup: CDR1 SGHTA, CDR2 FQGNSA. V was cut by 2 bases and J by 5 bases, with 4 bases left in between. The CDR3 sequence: CASSLPYQPQHF. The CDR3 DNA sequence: TGTGCCAGCAGCTTACCGTATCAGCCCCAGCATTTT.

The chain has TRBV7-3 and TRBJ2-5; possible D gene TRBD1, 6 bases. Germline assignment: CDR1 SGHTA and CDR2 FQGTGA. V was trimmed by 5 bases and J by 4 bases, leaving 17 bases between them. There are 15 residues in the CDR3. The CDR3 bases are TGTGCCAGCAGCCCACAGGGAATTGGTGGAGAGACCCAGTACTTC. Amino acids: CASSPQGIGGETQYF.

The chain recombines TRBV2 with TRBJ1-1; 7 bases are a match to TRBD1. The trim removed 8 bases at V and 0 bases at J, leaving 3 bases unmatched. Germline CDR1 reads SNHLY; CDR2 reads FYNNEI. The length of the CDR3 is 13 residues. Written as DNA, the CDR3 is TGTGCCAGCGAGGGACAGTTGAACACTGAAGCTTTCTTT. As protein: CASEGQLNTEAFF.

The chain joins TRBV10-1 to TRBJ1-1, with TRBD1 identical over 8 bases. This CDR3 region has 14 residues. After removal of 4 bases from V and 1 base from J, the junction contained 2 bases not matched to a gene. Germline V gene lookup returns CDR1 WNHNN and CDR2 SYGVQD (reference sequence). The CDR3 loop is CASSVGTGNTEAFF. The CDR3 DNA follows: TGCGCCAGCAGTGTTGGGACAGGGAACACTGAAGCTTTCTTT.

The CDR3: CASSRQGTPYEQYF. The DNA for the CDR3 is TGTGCCAGCAGCCGACAGGGAACCCCCTACGAGCAGTACTTC. The chain couples TRBV5-6 to TRBJ2-7, with 7 bases fitting TRBD1. With 4 bases clipped from V and 2 bases from J, the junction kept 6 bases outside the gene matches. The CDR3 spans 14 residues. Germline CDR1 is SGHDT and CDR2 is YYEEEE. The variable domain in full, completed from reference TRBV5-6 and TRBJ2-7, reads DAGVTQSPTHLIKTRGQQVTLRCSPKSGHDTVSWYQQALGQGPQFIFQYYEEEERQRGNFPDRFSGHQFPNYSSELNVNALLLGDSALYLCASSRQGTPYEQYFGPGTRLTVT.

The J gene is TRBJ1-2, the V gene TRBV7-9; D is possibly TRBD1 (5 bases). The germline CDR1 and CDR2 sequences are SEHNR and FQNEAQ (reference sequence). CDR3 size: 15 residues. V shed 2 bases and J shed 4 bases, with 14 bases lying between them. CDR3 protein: CASSLLRDGGYGYTF. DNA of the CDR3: TGTGCCAGCAGCTTACTCCGGGACGGGGGCTATGGCTACACCTTC.

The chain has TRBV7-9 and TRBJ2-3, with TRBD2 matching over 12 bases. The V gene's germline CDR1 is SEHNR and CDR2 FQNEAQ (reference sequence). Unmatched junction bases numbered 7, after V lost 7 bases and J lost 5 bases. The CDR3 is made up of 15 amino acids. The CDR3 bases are TGTGCCAGCAACCTAGCGGGAGGGACCAGAGATACGCAGTATTTT. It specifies CASNLAGGTRDTQYF. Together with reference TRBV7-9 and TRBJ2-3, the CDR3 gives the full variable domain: DTGVSQNPRHKITKRGQNVTFRCDPISEHNRLYWYRQTLGQGPEFLTYFQNEAQLEKSRLLSDRFSAERPKGSFSTLEIQRTEQGDSAMYLCASNLAGGTRDTQYFGPGTRLTVL.

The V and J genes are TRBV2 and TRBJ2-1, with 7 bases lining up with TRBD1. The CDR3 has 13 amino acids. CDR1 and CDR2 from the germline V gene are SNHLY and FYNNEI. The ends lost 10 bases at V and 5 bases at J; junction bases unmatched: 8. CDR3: CATVSGQNNEQFF. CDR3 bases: TGTGCCACCGTATCGGGACAGAACAATGAGCAGTTCTTC.

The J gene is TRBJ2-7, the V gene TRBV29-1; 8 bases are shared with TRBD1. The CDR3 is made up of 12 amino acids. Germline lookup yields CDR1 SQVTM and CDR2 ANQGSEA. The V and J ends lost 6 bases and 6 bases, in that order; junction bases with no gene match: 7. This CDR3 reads CSVRTGLAEQYF. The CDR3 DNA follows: TGCAGCGTCAGGACAGGGTTAGCCGAGCAGTACTTC.

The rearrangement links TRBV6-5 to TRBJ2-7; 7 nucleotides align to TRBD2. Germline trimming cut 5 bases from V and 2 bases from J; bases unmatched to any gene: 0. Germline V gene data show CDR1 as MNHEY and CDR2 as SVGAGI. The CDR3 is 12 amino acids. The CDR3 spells CASSLAAYEQYF. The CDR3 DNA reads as TGTGCCAGCAGTCTAGCGGCCTACGAGCAGTACTTC.

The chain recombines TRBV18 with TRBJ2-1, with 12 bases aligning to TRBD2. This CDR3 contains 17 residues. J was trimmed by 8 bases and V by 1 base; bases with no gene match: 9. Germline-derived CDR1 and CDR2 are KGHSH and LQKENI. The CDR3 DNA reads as TGTGCCAGCTCACCACTCGCACTAGCGGGGGGACTCGATGAGCAGTTCTTC. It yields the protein CASSPLALAGGLDEQFF. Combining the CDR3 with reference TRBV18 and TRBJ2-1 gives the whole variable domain NAGVMQNPRHLVRRRGQEARLRCSPMKGHSHVYWYRQLPEEGLKFMVYLQKENIIDESGMPKERFSAEFPKEGPSILRIQQVVRGDSAAYFCASSPLALAGGLDEQFFGPGTRLTVL.

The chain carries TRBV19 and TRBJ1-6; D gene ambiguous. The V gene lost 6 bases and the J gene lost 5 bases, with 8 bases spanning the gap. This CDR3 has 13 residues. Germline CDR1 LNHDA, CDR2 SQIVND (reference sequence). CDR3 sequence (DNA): TGTGCCAGTAGAGCGACGGATAATTCACCCCTCCACTTT. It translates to CASRATDNSPLHF.

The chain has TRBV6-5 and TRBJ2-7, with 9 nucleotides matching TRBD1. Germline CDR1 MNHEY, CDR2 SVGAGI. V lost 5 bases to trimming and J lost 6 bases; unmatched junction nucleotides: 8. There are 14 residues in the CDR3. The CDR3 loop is CASSRGTGLPEQYF. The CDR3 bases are TGTGCCAGCAGTCGCGGGACAGGGCTGCCCGAGCAGTACTTC.

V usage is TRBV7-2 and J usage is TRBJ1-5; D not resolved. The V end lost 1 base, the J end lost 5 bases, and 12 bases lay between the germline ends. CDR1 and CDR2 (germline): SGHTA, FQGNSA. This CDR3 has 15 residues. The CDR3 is CASSLDLRGYQPQHF. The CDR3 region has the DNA TGTGCCAGCAGCTTAGACCTGCGAGGCTATCAGCCCCAGCATTTT.

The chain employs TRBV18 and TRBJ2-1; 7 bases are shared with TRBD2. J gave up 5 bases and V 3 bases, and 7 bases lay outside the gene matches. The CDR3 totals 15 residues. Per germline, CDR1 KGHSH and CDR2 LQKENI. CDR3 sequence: CASSPLLAYNNEQFF. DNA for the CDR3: TGTGCCAGCTCACCGTTACTAGCGTACAACAATGAGCAGTTCTTC.

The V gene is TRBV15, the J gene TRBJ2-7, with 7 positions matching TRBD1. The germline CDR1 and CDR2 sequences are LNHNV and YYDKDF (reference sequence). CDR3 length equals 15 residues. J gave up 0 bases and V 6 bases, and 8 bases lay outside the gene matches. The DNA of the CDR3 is TGTGCCACCAGTCGCACAGGGGCCGGCTCCTACGAGCAGTACTTC. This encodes CATSRTGAGSYEQYF.

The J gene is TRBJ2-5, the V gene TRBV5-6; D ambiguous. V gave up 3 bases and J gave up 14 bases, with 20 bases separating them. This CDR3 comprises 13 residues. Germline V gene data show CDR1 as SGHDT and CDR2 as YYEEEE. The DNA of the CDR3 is TGTGCCAGCAGCTCCCAGGCCTCCACTCGAAACTACTTC. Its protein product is CASSSQASTRNYF.

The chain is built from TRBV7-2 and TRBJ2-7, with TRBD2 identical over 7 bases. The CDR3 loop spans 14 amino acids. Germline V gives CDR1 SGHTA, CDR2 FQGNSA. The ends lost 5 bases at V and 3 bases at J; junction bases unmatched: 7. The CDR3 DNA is TGTGCCAGCAGCACTCAGCGGGGTTTCTACGAGCAGTACTTC. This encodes CASSTQRGFYEQYF.

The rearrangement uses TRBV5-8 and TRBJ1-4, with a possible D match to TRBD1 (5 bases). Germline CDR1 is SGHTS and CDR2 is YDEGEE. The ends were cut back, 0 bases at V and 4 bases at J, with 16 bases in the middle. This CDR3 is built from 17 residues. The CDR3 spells CASSLGRSAGLNEKLFF. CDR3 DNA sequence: TGTGCCAGCAGCTTGGGGCGGTCGGCGGGGCTTAATGAAAAACTGTTTTTT.

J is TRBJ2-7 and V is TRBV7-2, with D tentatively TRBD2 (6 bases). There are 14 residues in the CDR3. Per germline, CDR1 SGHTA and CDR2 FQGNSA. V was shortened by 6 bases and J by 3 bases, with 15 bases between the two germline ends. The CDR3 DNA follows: TGTGCCAGCAGGGGGGGACCCTCCTACTACGAGCAGTACTTC. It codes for CASRGGPSYYEQYF.

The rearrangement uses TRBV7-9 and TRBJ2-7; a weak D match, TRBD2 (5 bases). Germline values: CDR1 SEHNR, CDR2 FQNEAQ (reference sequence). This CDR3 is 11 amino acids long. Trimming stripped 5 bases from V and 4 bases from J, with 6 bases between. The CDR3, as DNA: TGTGCCAGCAGCGGGAGTTACGAGCAGTACTTC. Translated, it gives CASSGSYEQYF.

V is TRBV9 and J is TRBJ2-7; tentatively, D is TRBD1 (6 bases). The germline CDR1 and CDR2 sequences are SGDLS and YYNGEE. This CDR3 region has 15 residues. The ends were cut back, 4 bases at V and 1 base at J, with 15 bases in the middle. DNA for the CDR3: TGTGCCAGCAGCCTTCGGTTGGGGGCTTCCTACGAGCAGTACTTC. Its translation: CASSLRLGASYEQYF.